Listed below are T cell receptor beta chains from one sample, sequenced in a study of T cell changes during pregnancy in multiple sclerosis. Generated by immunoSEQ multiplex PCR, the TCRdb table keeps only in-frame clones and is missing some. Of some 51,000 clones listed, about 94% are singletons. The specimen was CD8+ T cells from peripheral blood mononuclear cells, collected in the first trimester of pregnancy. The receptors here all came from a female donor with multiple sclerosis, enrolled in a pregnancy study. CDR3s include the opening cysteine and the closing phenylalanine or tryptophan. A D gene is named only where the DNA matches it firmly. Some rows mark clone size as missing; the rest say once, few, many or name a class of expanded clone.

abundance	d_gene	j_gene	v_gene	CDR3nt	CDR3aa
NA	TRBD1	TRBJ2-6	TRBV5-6	TGTGCCAGCAGCTTGACAGGGGCTGGGGCCAACGTCCTGACTTTC	CASSLTGAGANVLTF
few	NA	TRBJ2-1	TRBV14	TGTGCCAGCAGCCAAGTGTTTTGGTCTGAGGAGTACAATGAGCAGTTCTTC	CASSQVFWSEEYNEQFF
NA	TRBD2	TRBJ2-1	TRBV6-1	TGTGCCAGCTGTGGACTAGCGGAGTACAATGAGCAGTTCTTC	CASCGLAEYNEQFF
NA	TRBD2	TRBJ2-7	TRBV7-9	TGTGCCAGCAGCCCGACTAGCGGGAGGGCTCCCGGCGAGCAGTACTTC	CASSPTSGRAPGEQYF
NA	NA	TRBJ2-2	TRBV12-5	TGTGCTAGTGGTTTGGGACTCACCGGGGAGCTGTTTTTT	CASGLGLTGELFF
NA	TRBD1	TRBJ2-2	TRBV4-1	TGCGCCAGCGGGGGACAGGGGAGAGACACCGGGGAGCTGTTTTTT	CASGGQGRDTGELFF
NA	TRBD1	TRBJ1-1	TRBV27	TGTGCCAGCAGTTGGACAGGGGGCACTGAAGCTTTCTTT	CASSWTGGTEAFF
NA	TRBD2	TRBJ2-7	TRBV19	TGTGCCAGTACCCCCAGCCGGACTAGCGTTTCCGACGAGCAGTACTTC	CASTPSRTSVSDEQYF
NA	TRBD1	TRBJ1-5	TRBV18	TGTGCCAGCTCACCCACAGGGGGGCAAGAGCCCCAGCATTTT	CASSPTGGQEPQHF
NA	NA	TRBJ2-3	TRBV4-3	TGCGCCAGCAGCCAAGACAGGGTGGGGCGCACAGATACGCAGTATTTT	CASSQDRVGRTDTQYF
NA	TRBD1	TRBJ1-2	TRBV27	TGTGCCAGCAGTTTGACAGGGGCTAACTATGGCTACACCTTC	CASSLTGANYGYTF
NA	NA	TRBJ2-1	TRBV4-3	TGCGCCAGCAGCCAAGATCTGGGACTTCTCAATGAGCAGTTCTTC	CASSQDLGLLNEQFF
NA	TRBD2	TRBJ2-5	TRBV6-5	TGTGCCAGCAGCCCTACCGGGGGGGTGCAAGAGACCCAGTACTTC	CASSPTGGVQETQYF
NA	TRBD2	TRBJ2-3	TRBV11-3	TGTGCCAGCAGCTTAGACTGGACGGCTAGCGGGGGCAGGGATACGCAGTATTTT	CASSLDWTASGGRDTQYF
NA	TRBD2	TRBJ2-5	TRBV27	TGTGCCAGCAGTTTAGGGCCTGGACTAGCGGGGGCCAGGGGGGAGACCCAGTACTTC	CASSLGPGLAGARGETQYF
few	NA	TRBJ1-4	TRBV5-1	TGCGCCAGCAGCCCCGAGGGGGGGGTCACTAATGAAAAACTGTTTTTT	CASSPEGGVTNEKLFF
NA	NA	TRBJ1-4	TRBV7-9	TGTGCCAGCAGCCCCCCAAGAGGCCCAACTAATGAAAAACTGTTTTTT	CASSPPRGPTNEKLFF
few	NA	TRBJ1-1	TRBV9	TGTGCCAGCAGCGTAGACAGCAGCACTGAAGCTTTCTTT	CASSVDSSTEAFF
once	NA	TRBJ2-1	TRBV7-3	TGTGCCAGCAGCTTAGCAGGGAACTACAATGAGCAGTTCTTC	CASSLAGNYNEQFF
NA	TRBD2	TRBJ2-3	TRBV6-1	TGTGCCAGCAGTGAAGTTAGCGGGGGGGCAGATACGCAGTATTTT	CASSEVSGGADTQYF
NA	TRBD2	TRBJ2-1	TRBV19	TGTGCCAGTAGTACTAGCGGGGGTAACAATGAGCAGTTCTTC	CASSTSGGNNEQFF
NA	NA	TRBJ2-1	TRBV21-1	TGTGCCAGCAGCTTCAGAACGCTAGGTTCCAATGAGCAGTTCTTC	CASSFRTLGSNEQFF
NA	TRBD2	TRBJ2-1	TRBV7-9	TGTGCCAGCAGCTTATCCAGCGGGAGCTACAATGAGCAGTTCTTC	CASSLSSGSYNEQFF